Listed below are T cell receptor beta chains from one sample, sequenced in a study of T cells in Graves' hyperthyroidism and ophthalmopathy. TCRdb fed the multiplex PCR reads into MiXCR, producing one record per CDR3 protein. The table includes some 300,000 distinct CDR3 sequences, 16% detected once. The sample taken for sequencing was blood. The receptors come from a man aged 30-40 years with Graves' hyperthyroidism. Both conserved end residues are part of each CDR3. A D gene is named only where the DNA matches it firmly. Size is stated for part of the rows, as once, few or many counts, or as a class when the clone is expanded.

CDR3	DNA	V	size	D	J
CASSSDRGLGETQYF	TGCGCCAGCAGTTCTGACAGGGGATTGGGAGAGACCCAGTACTTC	TRBV5-1	.	TRBD1	TRBJ2-5
CASTKGSGELFF	TGTGCCAGCACCAAGGGTTCCGGGGAGCTGTTTTTT	TRBV12-3/TRBV12-4	few	.	TRBJ2-2
CASNRQGAYNEQFF	TGTGCCAGCAACAGACAGGGGGCCTACAATGAGCAGTTCTTC	TRBV7-9	.	TRBD1	TRBJ2-1
CASSFGPGGELFF	.	TRBV6-1	.	.	TRBJ2-2
CASSQDLWRQGAPIPSYEQYF	TGTGCCAGCAGCCAAGATTTGTGGCGACAGGGGGCCCCTATCCCTTCCTACGAGCAGTACTTC	TRBV3-1	many	TRBD1	TRBJ2-7
CASSPGQGWLEQFF	TGTGCCAGCAGTCCGGGACAGGGGTGGCTTGAGCAGTTCTTC	TRBV11-3	many	TRBD1	TRBJ2-1
CASSIEGYGNQPQHF	TGTGCCAGTAGTATAGAGGGGTATGGCAATCAGCCCCAGCATTTT	TRBV19	.	.	TRBJ1-5
CASSLGVTSRDNEQFF	TGCGCCAGCAGCTTGGGTGTGACTAGCAGAGACAATGAGCAGTTCTTC	TRBV5-1	many	TRBD2	TRBJ2-1
CATSGTSGVRGEQFF	TGTGCCACCAGTGGAACTAGCGGGGTCCGCGGTGAGCAGTTCTTC	TRBV24-1	many	TRBD2	TRBJ2-1
CASSLIMLTGGSEAFF	TGTGCCAGCAGTTTGATAATGTTGACAGGCGGGTCGGAAGCTTTCTTT	TRBV28	many	.	TRBJ1-1
CASSPIAGGTYEQYF	TGCGCCAGCAGCCCCATAGCGGGAGGGACCTACGAGCAGTACTTC	TRBV4-1	few	TRBD2	TRBJ2-7
CASSANWRDTQYF	TGTGCCAGCAGTGCTAACTGGAGGGATACGCAGTATTTT	TRBV2	many	.	TRBJ2-3
CATSDQTSGRVAGELFF	TGTGCCACCAGTGACCAAACTAGCGGGAGGGTGGCCGGGGAGCTGTTTTTT	TRBV24-1	.	TRBD2	TRBJ2-2
CASSVGPAGSYEQYF	TGTGCCAGCAGCGTAGGGCCAGCGGGCTCCTACGAGCAGTACTTC	TRBV9	.	.	TRBJ2-7
CASSRSMDRADTRYF	TGCGCCAGCAGCCGATCCATGGACAGGGCCGATACGCGGTATTTT	TRBV5-1	few	TRBD1	TRBJ2-3
CATKVGLADNEQFF	TGTGCCACCAAGGTAGGGCTAGCGGACAATGAGCAGTTCTTC	TRBV10-3	.	TRBD2	TRBJ2-1
CSAHTSGRAEFHEQYF	TGCAGTGCCCACACTAGCGGGAGGGCCGAGTTCCACGAGCAGTACTTC	TRBV20-1	once	TRBD2	TRBJ2-7
CASSSQGLLNTEAFF	TGTGCCAGCAGCTCGCAGGGCCTTTTGAACACTGAAGCTTTCTTT	TRBV7-9	many	.	TRBJ1-1
CASSLDGTNQPQHF	TGCGCCAGCAGCTTGGACGGAACTAATCAGCCCCAGCATTTT	TRBV5-1	many	.	TRBJ1-5
CASSPGTAQRATQYF	TGTGCCAGCAGCCCCGGGACTGCCCAGAGAGCTACGCAGTATTTT	TRBV11-2	many	.	TRBJ2-3
CASSARQGRESYGYTF	TGTGCCAGCAGTGCCCGACAGGGGAGGGAGAGCTATGGCTACACCTTC	TRBV6-1	many	TRBD1	TRBJ1-2
CASTRVTDNEQFF	TGTGCCAGCACCAGGGTCACCGACAATGAGCAGTTCTTC	TRBV12-3/TRBV12-4	many	.	TRBJ2-1
CASSSAGGTPGANVLTF	TGTGCCAGCAGTTCTGCCGGGGGAACCCCTGGGGCCAACGTCCTGACTTTC	TRBV11-1	few	.	TRBJ2-6
CASIPWAGVYNEQFF	TGTGCCAGCATTCCCTGGGCGGGAGTCTACAATGAGCAGTTCTTC	TRBV7-9	.	TRBD2	TRBJ2-1
CASSPLNTGANVLTF	TGTGCCAGCTCACCACTTAACACCGGGGCCAACGTCCTGACTTTC	TRBV18	many	.	TRBJ2-6
CSARARGTEAFF	TGCAGTGCTAGGGCCAGGGGGACTGAAGCTTTCTTT	TRBV20-1	few	TRBD1	TRBJ1-1
CASSFGAGWTDTQYF	TGCGCCAGCAGCTTTGGGGCAGGGTGGACAGATACGCAGTATTTT	TRBV5-1	many	.	TRBJ2-3
CASSLLIPPSEQYF	TGTGCCAGCAGCTTACTAATCCCCCCGAGCGAGCAGTACTTC	TRBV11-2	few	.	TRBJ2-7
CASSGEGNQPQHF	TGTGCCAGCAGTGGGGAGGGAAACCAGCCCCAGCATTTT	TRBV2	many	.	TRBJ1-5
CASSLEGRVTDTQYF	TGTGCCAGCAGTTTAGAGGGGCGCGTCACAGATACGCAGTATTTT	TRBV12-3/TRBV12-4	.	.	TRBJ2-3
CASSFSGDTYEQYF	TGCGCCAGCAGCTTTAGCGGGGACACCTACGAGCAGTACTTC	TRBV5-1	many	TRBD2	TRBJ2-7
CSARDLGSLSYGYTF	TGCAGTGCTAGAGATCTGGGTTCCCTGAGCTATGGCTACACCTTC	TRBV20-1	many	.	TRBJ1-2